This T cell receptor beta chain appears in the sequencing data of a study of T cells after yellow fever vaccination. Via MiXCR, TCRdb re-called the 5' RACE reads, giving one row per CDR3 protein. The sample contains 150,000 to 200,000 distinct CDR3 sequences, approximately 6.2% of which appear only once. This CDR3 spans 14 amino acids. Trimming stripped 1 base from V and 1 base from J, with 7 bases between. The germline V gene has CDR1 SGHTA and CDR2 FQGNSA. This clonotype has at least ten counts. This sequence was found in a man aged 18 to 30 who received the YFV17D yellow fever vaccine. The chain carries TRBV7-2 and TRBJ2-5; tentative D call: TRBD1 (5 bases). Material: CD4+ T cells sorted from PBMCs, obtained on the day of the first yellow fever vaccination. This CDR3 reads CASSLGQFQETQYF. In DNA form, the CDR3 reads TGTGCCAGCAGCTTAGGACAGTTCCAAGAGACCCAGTACTTC.